Reported below is one T cell receptor beta chain. Its antigen is currently unknown. Blood CD8+ and CD4+ T cells underwent high-throughput TCR beta sequencing. Isolation of CD8+ and CD4+ T cells was performed negatively, whereas enrichment of TEMRA cells was done by FACS. This entry is derived from a study of CD8 T cells in Susac syndrome. From germline, CDR1 is SGHNT and CDR2 YENEEA. The CDR3 sequence is 13 residues long. Between the trimmed V and J ends, which lost 2 bases and 10 bases, there was a span of 12 bases. Study-wide points: The authors acknowledged that their TCR sequencing and HLA analysis involved a relatively small number of individuals.

Reverse transcription of roughly 0.5 to 1 ug RNA used random hexamers. A multiplex approach, immunoSEQ multiplex PCR, amplified TCR beta CDR3 across 54 Vbeta and 13 Jbeta. TCRdb reanalysed the immunoSEQ multiplex PCR reads using MiXCR and keeps one entry per CDR3 protein. Among around 71,000 distinct CDR3 sequences listed, 96% were seen once. This receptor was taken from a human donor with multiple sclerosis. The sequencing input was CD4+ T cells from PBMCs. The chain uses TRBV11-3 and TRBJ2-1, with D perhaps matching TRBD2 (7 bases). Written as DNA, the CDR3 is TGTGCCAGCAGCTTAAGGGGGAGGGACGAGCAGTTCTTC. The encoded protein is CASSLRGRDEQFF. The variable domain in full, with the rest retrieved from reference TRBV11-3 and TRBJ2-1, is EAGVVQSPRYKIIEKKQPVAFWCNPISGHNTLYWYLQNLGQGPELLIRYENEEAVDDSQLPKDRFSAERLKGVDSTLKIQPAELGDSAVYLCASSLRGRDEQFFGPGTRLTVL.